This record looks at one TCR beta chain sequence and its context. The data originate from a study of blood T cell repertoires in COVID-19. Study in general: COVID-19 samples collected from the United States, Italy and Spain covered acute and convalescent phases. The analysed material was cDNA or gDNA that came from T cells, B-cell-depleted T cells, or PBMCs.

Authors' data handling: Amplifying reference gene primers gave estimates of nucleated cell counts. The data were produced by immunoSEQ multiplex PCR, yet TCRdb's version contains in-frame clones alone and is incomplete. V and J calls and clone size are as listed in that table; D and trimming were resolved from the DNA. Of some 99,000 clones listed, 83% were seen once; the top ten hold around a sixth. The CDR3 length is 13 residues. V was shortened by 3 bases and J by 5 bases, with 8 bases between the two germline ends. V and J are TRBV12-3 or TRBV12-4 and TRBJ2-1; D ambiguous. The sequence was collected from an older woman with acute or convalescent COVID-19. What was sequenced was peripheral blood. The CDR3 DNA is TGTGCCAGCAGTTTTCGCGGAGACAATGAGCAGTTCTTC. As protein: CASSFRGDNEQFF.